This is a list of T cell receptor beta chains from one sample in a study of blood T cell repertoires in COVID-19. TCRdb's table, derived via immunoSEQ multiplex PCR, lists solely in-frame clones and lacks some. The data contain over 250,000 clones, about 87% of them singletons. The specimen sequenced was PBMCs or T cells enriched from blood (not recorded which). The receptors stem from a woman aged 45-60 years who had recovered from COVID-19. CDR3s include the opening cysteine and the closing phenylalanine or tryptophan. The D gene is left open where the match is weak. Some rows mark clone size as missing; the rest say once, few, many or name a class of expanded clone.

clone_size j_call d_call v_call cdr3_nt cdr3_aa
- TRBJ1-4 - TRBV5-6 TGTGCCAGCAGCCCCGGGATTACAACTAATGAAAAACTGTTTTTT CASSPGITTNEKLFF
- TRBJ2-5 TRBD1 TRBV7-9 TGTGCCAGCAGCTGGGACAGGGGGGAGACCCAGTACTTC CASSWDRGETQYF
- TRBJ1-4 - TRBV19 TGTGCCAGTAGTACGGGACTTACTCCAACTAATGAAAAACTGTTTTTT CASSTGLTPTNEKLFF
- TRBJ2-1 TRBD1 TRBV14 TGTGCCAGCAGCCCCTCCGGGACAGGGGACAATGAGCAGTTCTTC CASSPSGTGDNEQFF
- TRBJ2-1 - TRBV28 TGTGCCAGCAGTTTGGGGGCGTACAATGAGCAGTTCTTC CASSLGAYNEQFF
- TRBJ1-5 - TRBV19 TGTGCCAGTAGTGTGGAGAATAATTTAGGCAATCAGCCCCAGCATTTT CASSVENNLGNQPQHF
- TRBJ2-5 TRBD2 TRBV5-1 TGCGCCAGCAGTAAGGGACTAGCGGATTTAGAGACCCAGTACTTC CASSKGLADLETQYF
- TRBJ1-5 - TRBV7-6 TGTGCCAGCAGCTTAGCGGCGGGGAGCAATCAGCCCCAGCATTTT CASSLAAGSNQPQHF
- TRBJ1-6 - TRBV9 TGTGCCAGCAGCGTAGATATTAGCTCCTATAATTCACCCCTCCACTTT CASSVDISSYNSPLHF
- TRBJ1-4 - TRBV28 TGTGCCAGCAGTATCACCCGGTCCAGGGGAGCTAATGAAAAACTGTTTTTT CASSITRSRGANEKLFF
- TRBJ2-1 - TRBV20-1 TGCAGTGCTAGTGACAGCTCCTACAATGAGCAGTTCTTC CSASDSSYNEQFF
- TRBJ2-1 - TRBV29-1 TGCAGCATTTCGGACAATGAGCAGTTCTTC CSISDNEQFF
- TRBJ2-5 - TRBV11-3 TGTGCCAGCAGCTTATTTTCTACCGAGACCCAGTACTTC CASSLFSTETQYF
- TRBJ2-3 - TRBV24-1 TGTGCCACCAGTGAGCAATACGGAGATACGCAGTATTTT CATSEQYGDTQYF
- TRBJ2-4 TRBD1 TRBV5-5 TGTGCCAGCAGCTACGGGGACAGGGGGTTAGACATTCAGTACTTC CASSYGDRGLDIQYF
- TRBJ2-2 - TRBV10-2 TGCGCCAGCAGTGACTGGTCTACCCGCACCGGGGAGCTGTTTTTT CASSDWSTRTGELFF
- TRBJ2-5 TRBD2 TRBV7-2 TGTGCCAGCAACAAGGGACTAGCGGGAGTAGAGACCCAGTACTTC CASNKGLAGVETQYF
- TRBJ1-2 - TRBV4-1 TGCGCCAGCAGCCATCGGCTGACAAATGGCTACACCTTC CASSHRLTNGYTF
- TRBJ1-2 TRBD1 TRBV28 TGTGCCAGCAGTCCGGGACAGTTAACAAACTATGGCTACACCTTC CASSPGQLTNYGYTF
- TRBJ1-2 - TRBV9 TGTGCCAGCAGCGTAGCTTGGGGCACCCGGGAGGGCTACACCTTC CASSVAWGTREGYTF
- TRBJ1-2 - TRBV28 TGTGCCAGCAGAGGACCGGGGGGAGGCTACACCTTC CASRGPGGGYTF
- TRBJ1-1 TRBD1 TRBV9 TGTGCCAGCAGCGTAGTGGGCCAGGGGGCAACTGAAGCTTTCTTT CASSVVGQGATEAFF
- TRBJ2-2 - TRBV14 TGTGCCAGCAGCCAAGGGACTCCCACGAACACCGGGGAGCTGTTTTTT CASSQGTPTNTGELFF
- TRBJ2-7 - TRBV6-5 TGTGCCAGCAGTTACGGAGGACAGAAAACTTACGAGCAGTACTTC CASSYGGQKTYEQYF
- TRBJ2-6 - TRBV24-1 TGTGCCATCGGAGACTCTGGGGCCAACGTCCTGACTTTC CAIGDSGANVLTF
- TRBJ1-1 - TRBV29-1 TGCAGCGTTGAGCGACAGGTAACTGAAGCTTTCTTT CSVERQVTEAFF
- TRBJ2-1 - TRBV18 TGTGCCAGCTCACCTCTTACAATCGATGAGCAGTTCTTC CASSPLTIDEQFF
- TRBJ2-1 TRBD2 TRBV19 TGTGCCAGTAGTATTTCGCTAGCGGATGAGCAGTTCTTC CASSISLADEQFF
once TRBJ2-6 TRBD1 TRBV7-9 TGTGCCAGCAGCCCAAGACAGGGTGAGACCAACGTCCTGACTTTC CASSPRQGETNVLTF
- TRBJ1-4 TRBD1 TRBV7-8 TGTGCCAGCAGCCTAAACCCAAACGGACAGGGGAATGAAAAACTGTTTTTT CASSLNPNGQGNEKLFF
few TRBJ1-5 - TRBV7-2 TGTGCCAGCAGCTTAGATGCAGGGGTCGATCAGCCCCAGCATTTT CASSLDAGVDQPQHF
- TRBJ1-2 TRBD1 TRBV27 TGTGCCAGCAGTTTAATACAGGGGGCGGGCGGCTACACCTTC CASSLIQGAGGYTF
- TRBJ1-1 - TRBV7-3 TGTGCCAGCAGCCCCGGGCCACTACGGGGGAACACTGAAGTTTTCTTT CASSPGPLRGNTEVFF
- TRBJ2-2 - TRBV11-2 TGTGCCAGCAGCTTAGCTGGAGGGGTATCCGGGGAGCTGTTTTTT CASSLAGGVSGELFF
few TRBJ1-5 - TRBV27 TGTGCCAGCAGATTAACAGGCAGCAATCAGCCCCAGCATTTT CASRLTGSNQPQHF
- TRBJ2-1 - TRBV3-1/TRBV3-2 TGTGCCAGCAGCCAACTGGCGGGGTCCTACAATGAGCAGTTCTTC CASSQLAGSYNEQFF
- TRBJ1-2 TRBD1 TRBV28 TGTGCCAGCAGTCAGACAGGGAGATATGGCTACACCTTC CASSQTGRYGYTF
once TRBJ1-1 - TRBV4-2 TGTGCCAGCAGCCAAGCAGGTGAAGCTTTCTTT CASSQAGEAFF
few TRBJ2-7 TRBD2 TRBV30 TGTGCCTGGAGTCGAATAGCGGGAGAAGTCCACGAGCAGTACTTC CAWSRIAGEVHEQYF
- TRBJ2-3 - TRBV24-1 TGTGCCACCAGTGACACCCGGGTAGATACGCAGTATTTT CATSDTRVDTQYF
once TRBJ1-2 - TRBV4-3 TGCGCCAGCAGCCAAGTTCGGGGGGCAGTCTATGGCTACACCTTC CASSQVRGAVYGYTF
- TRBJ1-3 - TRBV30 TGTGCCTGGAGTGTATTAAATTCTGGAAACACCATATATTTT CAWSVLNSGNTIYF
- TRBJ2-5 TRBD2 TRBV19 TGTGCCAGTAGTGGGGCGGGACTAGCGGAAGAGACCCAGTACTTC CASSGAGLAEETQYF
- TRBJ1-5 - TRBV30 TGTGCCTGGAGTGCCTTGCAGGGCGCCGGGCCCCAGCATTTT CAWSALQGAGPQHF
- TRBJ2-5 - TRBV5-4 TGTGCCAGCAGCGACCGGGGGGCCCAAGAGACCCAGTACTTC CASSDRGAQETQYF
- TRBJ2-7 - TRBV7-3 TGTGCCAGCAGCTTAGGGTGGTCTTATAGCTACTACGAGCAGTACTTC CASSLGWSYSYYEQYF
- TRBJ1-5 - TRBV15 TGTGCCACCAGCAGGTCAGGGTATGATCAGCCCCAGCATTTT CATSRSGYDQPQHF
- TRBJ2-7 TRBD2 TRBV4-3 TGCGCCAGCAGCCAAGGGCTCGCTAGCGGCTACGAGCAGTACTTC CASSQGLASGYEQYF
- TRBJ1-4 TRBD1 TRBV4-3 TGCGCCAGCAGCCAAGTGGGGACAGGTTGGGGTGAAAAACTGTTTTTT CASSQVGTGWGEKLFF
- TRBJ1-3 - TRBV18 TGTGCCAGCTCCCGCCCGAGACTCCGCACGGGAAACACCATATATTTT CASSRPRLRTGNTIYF
- TRBJ1-1 - TRBV2 TGTGCCAGCAGGGAGGGTATCGCTGAAGCTTTCTTT CASREGIAEAFF